This T cell receptor (beta chain) came from a study of Ad26.COV2.S vaccination and SARS-CoV-2 variants (dated by TCRdb to the early 2020s). For the study in its entirety: Donors in the vaccine arm were drawn from COV1001, a phase I-IIa trial of Ad26.COV2.S in healthy adults that was multicentre, randomized, double-blind and placebo-controlled. Ad26.COV2.S was administered intramuscularly at 5 x 10^10 or 1 x 10^11 viral particles, either as a single shot or as two shots given 56 days apart. TCRbeta repertoire sequencing was used to assess the specificity and breadth of SARS-CoV-2-reactive T cell receptors after Ad26.COV2.S vaccination. The TCR-sequenced set comprised around 30 samples: some 19 Ad26.COV2.S vaccine recipients, 5 placebo recipients and 8 SARS-CoV-2 convalescent individuals. Trial participants were randomized into five groups of five: low-dose or high-dose Ad26.COV2.S given once or twice, or placebo on both occasions. Investigators remained blinded to trial group allocation during experiments and outcome assessment. Overall results and qualifications from the work: The study was not powered to compare responses between vaccine doses or regimens. Ad26.COV2.S recipients had higher spike-specific TCR breadth than placebo recipients (P = 0.0014). Substantial breadth of spike-specific CD8+ and CD4+ T cell responses was reported after vaccination. Vaccine and placebo recipients had similar non-spike TCR breadth, a finding consistent with the vaccine containing only spike. According to the authors, total T cell responses may have been underestimated by the TCR breadth and depth analyses.

CDR3 length: 14 amino acids, cysteine to phenylalanine. Left in the record is the CDR3 DNA by itself, 42 bases read in frame from the first base. V loses 0 bases at its end and J loses 7 bases; junction bases beyond the gene matches: 5. The germline V gene encodes CDR1 SGHRS and CDR2 YFSETQ. Per the publication, the treatment or condition label means: approximately 18 received Ad26.COV2.S at low or high dose, single or two shots; 5 received placebo; per-sample allocation not given. Repertoires of vaccine and placebo recipients were sequenced from samples taken on day 63 after the first injection. Cohort 1b enrolled 20 to 30 adults aged 18-55 years at a single site in Boston, USA, between 29 July and 7 August 2020. Ad26.COV2.S was a replication-incompetent adenovirus type 26 vector expressing a prefusion-stabilized SARS-CoV-2 spike protein from the original Wuhan strain. Regarding this clone: This clone's antigen is unknown. Base-call qualities are not available, and no considerably larger clone is one nucleotide away.

TCRbeta CDR3 regions were sequenced with the immunoSEQ Assay. After extraction, genomic DNA underwent amplification by bias-controlled multiplex PCR, followed by high-throughput sequencing. The original pipeline was this. To quantify the absolute abundance of every unique TCRbeta CDR3 region, sequences were collapsed and filtered. T cell fraction was estimated by normalizing TCRbeta template counts to usable DNA, with usable DNA measured through amplification of reference genes found in all nucleated cells. Repertoire TCRs were annotated as SARS-CoV-2-specific by exact matching of V gene, CDR3 amino acid sequence and J gene to a known reactive TCR set. The reference SARS-CoV-2 TCR set was obtained from MIRA and was filtered for enrichment in COVID-19-positive ImmuneCODE repertoires, whereby public or cross-reactive TCRs were removed. Based on the MIRA antigens, annotated TCRs were further analysed at the level of specific ORF or position within ORF. Breadth was defined as the number of annotated unique rearrangements divided by the total number of unique productive rearrangements, and depth was defined as the summed frequency of the annotated unique rearrangements. Two-sided Wilcoxon rank-sum tests were used to compare TCR breadth between groups. TCRdb retrieved this table from immuneACCESS and kept in-frame rearrangements only. Not all clones are present; in checked studies, unresolved V genes account for under half, and no reason is known for the remainder. The D gene and trimming were derived from the DNA, and the V and J assignments and clone size from that table. The sample has hundreds of thousands of clones on record, about nine tenths of them singletons. More than 3% of the sample is taken by the ten largest.

The source is a person aged 18 to 59 who received the Ad26.COV2.S COVID-19 vaccine or a placebo. Here the sequenced sample was peripheral blood, taken in a trial of Ad26.COV2.S vaccine versus placebo. The rearranged segments are TRBV5-1 and TRBJ2-7; the junction holds 9 bases that match TRBD1. CDR3 protein: CASSLGQGDGEQYF. The nucleotide sequence is TGCGCCAGCAGCTTGGGACAGGGGGATGGAGAGCAGTACTTC.